One and the same sample provided the 15 T cell receptor beta chains below, sequenced in a study of T cell changes during pregnancy in multiple sclerosis. Assay: immunoSEQ multiplex PCR; the TCRdb copy retains only in-frame clones and omits some. The sample has around 70,000 clones, 80% to 95% seen once. The sample in question was peripheral blood, obtained in the second trimester of pregnancy. All receptors derive from a female donor with multiple sclerosis, enrolled in a pregnancy study.

This chain uses TRBV28 with TRBJ2-7; TRBD2 matches at 16 bases. Germline loops: CDR1 MDHEN, CDR2 SYDVKM. The V and J ends lost 3 bases and 0 bases, in that order; junction bases with no gene match: 5. This CDR3 region has 18 residues. CDR3 DNA sequence: TGTGCCAGCAGTTTGGGACTAGCGGGAGGGCGGAGCTCCTACGAGCAGTACTTC. As protein: CASSLGLAGGRSSYEQYF.

The chain carries TRBV27 and TRBJ1-4; a weak D match, TRBD1 (6 bases). In germline, CDR1 is MNHEY, CDR2 SMNVEV (reference sequence). This CDR3 contains 15 residues. With 6 bases removed from V and 5 bases from J, the gap between germline ends came to 16 bases. CDR3 protein: CASRPWTVKNEKLFF. CDR3 in DNA: TGTGCCAGCAGACCGTGGACAGTTAAAAATGAAAAACTGTTTTTT.

The CDR3 here is CASNPRTGGTSNQPQHF. Here the CDR3 DNA reads TGTGCCAGTAACCCCCGGACAGGGGGAACTAGCAATCAGCCCCAGCATTTT. This chain connects TRBV19 to TRBJ1-5; 10 bases align to TRBD1. From germline, CDR1 is LNHDA and CDR2 SQIVND (reference sequence). The CDR3 totals 17 residues. The trim removed 7 bases at V and 0 bases at J, leaving 9 bases unmatched.

V usage is TRBV10-3 and J usage is TRBJ2-1; 13 positions match TRBD2. Germline V CDR1 and CDR2: ENHRY, SYGVKD. The CDR3 has 15 residues. The V gene end was trimmed by 8 bases and the J gene end by 4 bases; junction bases not matched to a gene: 5. The CDR3 region is CAIGGLAGVYNEQFF. Written as DNA, the CDR3 is TGTGCCATCGGTGGACTAGCGGGGGTTTACAATGAGCAGTTCTTC.

The rearrangement uses TRBV6-5 and TRBJ1-1; 11 positions match TRBD1. The trim removed 6 bases at V and 2 bases at J, leaving 2 bases unmatched. This CDR3 is 14 amino acids long. The germline V gene has CDR1 MNHEY and CDR2 SVGAGI. CDR3 nucleotides: TGTGCCAGCAGGGACAGGGGGCGAAACACTGAAGCTTTCTTT. Its translation: CASRDRGRNTEAFF.

The V gene is TRBV7-8, the J gene TRBJ1-3, with D uncertain. There are 14 residues in the CDR3. Germline V gives CDR1 SGHVS, CDR2 FQNEAQ. Between the trimmed V and J ends, which lost 5 bases and 0 bases, there was a span of 8 bases. The CDR3 loop reads CASSPRSSGNTIYF. The CDR3 DNA sequence: TGTGCCAGCAGCCCACGGTCCTCTGGAAACACCATATATTTT.

The chain links TRBV4-2 to TRBJ2-4; the D gene is possibly TRBD2 (5 bases). The CDR3 consists of 17 residues. The germline CDR1 and CDR2 sequences are LGHNA and YNFKEQ. V was trimmed by 4 bases and J by 1 base, leaving 17 bases between them. CDR3 loop: CASSPRSRTGAKNIQYF. CDR3 DNA: TGTGCCAGCAGCCCCCGGTCCCGAACGGGGGCCAAAAACATTCAGTACTTC.

The chain links TRBV28 to TRBJ2-3, with 7 positions matching TRBD2. Germline V lookup: CDR1 MDHEN, CDR2 SYDVKM. Trimming removed 6 bases from V and 1 base from J; junction bases left unmatched: 10. The CDR3 sequence is 16 residues long. The CDR3 DNA is TGTGCCAGCAGCTACCTTCGACGGGAGGGCACAGATACGCAGTATTTT. Protein: CASSYLRREGTDTQYF.

The V call is TRBV28, the J call TRBJ2-5; TRBD1 aligns across 7 bases. The germline V gene has CDR1 MDHEN and CDR2 SYDVKM. This CDR3 has 15 residues. Trimming removed 6 bases from V and 4 bases from J; junction bases left unmatched: 11. In nucleotides, the CDR3 is TGTGCCAGCAGCCCTTCCACAGGGGTGAGAGAGACCCAGTACTTC. It is translated as CASSPSTGVRETQYF. Variable domain in full (rest from reference TRBV28 and TRBJ2-5): DVKVTQSSRYLVKRTGEKVFLECVQDMDHENMFWYRQDPGLGLRLIYFSYDVKMKEKGDIPEGYSVSREKKERFSLILESASTNQTSMYLCASSPSTGVRETQYFGPGTRLLVL.

The chain links TRBV5-1 to TRBJ1-1; perhaps TRBD1 as D (6 bases). The CDR3 is 14 amino acids. CDR1 and CDR2 from the germline V gene are SGHRS and YFSETQ. Trimming shortened V by 0 bases and J by 4 bases, and 10 bases separated the two germline ends. CDR3 nucleotides: TGCGCCAGCAGCTTGGAAGGGGGTGCCACTGAAGCTTTCTTT. Its protein is CASSLEGGATEAFF.

This sequence joins TRBV11-2 and TRBJ2-7; perhaps TRBD1 as D (5 bases). Germline assignment: CDR1 SGHAT and CDR2 FQNNGV. The V and J ends lost 3 bases and 2 bases respectively, with 14 bases between them. The length of the CDR3 is 15 residues. CDR3 DNA sequence: TGTGCCAGCAGCTTTAACCTCAGGGCAACCTACGAGCAGTACTTC. Its translation is CASSFNLRATYEQYF.

CDR3 sequence reads: CASSLDGRTSGPPYNEQFF. DNA for the CDR3: TGTGCCAGCAGCTTAGATGGCAGGACTAGCGGGCCACCTTATAATGAGCAGTTCTTC. This sequence joins TRBV7-8 and TRBJ2-1; 11 bases are a match to TRBD2. Trimming removed 1 base from V and 7 bases from J; junction bases left unmatched: 15. Germline CDR1 SGHVS, CDR2 FQNEAQ. The CDR3 spans 19 residues.

This chain connects TRBV7-6 to TRBJ2-1; 10 bases match TRBD2. From germline, CDR1 is SGHVS and CDR2 FNYEAQ. CDR3 length: 16 amino acids. V shed 3 bases, J shed 1 base, and the junction held 3 bases outside the gene matches. The CDR3 DNA reads TGTGCCAGCAGCTTCACTAGCGGGATTTCCTACAATGAGCAGTTCTTC. Amino acid sequence: CASSFTSGISYNEQFF.

The chain combines TRBV18 with TRBJ2-3, with 13 positions matching TRBD2. Germline-derived CDR1 and CDR2 are KGHSH and LQKENI. The CDR3 runs to 17 residues. The V segment lost 3 bases and the J segment 4 bases; nucleotides outside the gene matches: 7. Here the CDR3 reads CASSPRSTSGRSDTQYF. In DNA, the CDR3 is TGTGCCAGCTCACCCCGGTCGACTAGCGGGAGGTCAGATACGCAGTATTTT. Full variable domain (outside the CDR3, taken from reference TRBV18 and TRBJ2-3): NAGVMQNPRHLVRRRGQEARLRCSPMKGHSHVYWYRQLPEEGLKFMVYLQKENIIDESGMPKERFSAEFPKEGPSILRIQQVVRGDSAAYFCASSPRSTSGRSDTQYFGPGTRLTVL.

The V gene is TRBV11-2, the J gene TRBJ2-7, with 7 bases lining up with TRBD2. Germline V lookup: CDR1 SGHAT, CDR2 FQNNGV. V was pared by 5 bases and J by 5 bases, with 9 bases of the junction left unmatched. CDR3 length: 14 amino acids. In DNA, the CDR3 is TGTGCCAGCAGCCCTGGGAGGGCTTGGGACGAGCAGTACTTC. This sequence encodes CASSPGRAWDEQYF.